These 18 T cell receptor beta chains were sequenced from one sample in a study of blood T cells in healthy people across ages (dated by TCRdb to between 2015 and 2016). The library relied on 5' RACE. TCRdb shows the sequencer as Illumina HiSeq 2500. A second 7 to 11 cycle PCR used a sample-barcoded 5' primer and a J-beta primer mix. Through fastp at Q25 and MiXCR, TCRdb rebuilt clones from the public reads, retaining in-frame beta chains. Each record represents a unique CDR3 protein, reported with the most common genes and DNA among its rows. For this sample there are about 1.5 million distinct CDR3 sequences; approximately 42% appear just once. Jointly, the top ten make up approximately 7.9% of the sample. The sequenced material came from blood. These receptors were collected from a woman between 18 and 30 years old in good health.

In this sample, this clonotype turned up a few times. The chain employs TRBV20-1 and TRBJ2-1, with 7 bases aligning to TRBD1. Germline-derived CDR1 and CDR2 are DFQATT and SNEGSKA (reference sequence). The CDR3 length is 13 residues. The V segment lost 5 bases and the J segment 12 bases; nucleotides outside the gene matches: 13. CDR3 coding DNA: TGCAGTGCTCCGTACACAGGGGAAAAGGGGCAGTTCTTC. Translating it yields CSAPYTGEKGQFF.

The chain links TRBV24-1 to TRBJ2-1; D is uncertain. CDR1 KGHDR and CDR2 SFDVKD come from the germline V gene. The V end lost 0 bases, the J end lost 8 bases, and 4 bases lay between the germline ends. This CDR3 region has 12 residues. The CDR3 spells CATSDLPDEQFF. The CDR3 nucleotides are TGTGCCACCAGTGATTTGCCCGATGAGCAGTTCTTC.

The CDR3 spells CASGSFAADTQYF. CDR3 sequence (DNA): TGTGCTAGTGGTTCGTTTGCTGCAGATACGCAGTATTTT. The chain joins TRBV12-5 to TRBJ2-3; D gene unclear. The V end was cut by 4 bases, the J end by 4 bases, with 9 bases between. The length of the CDR3 is 13 residues. Germline V gives CDR1 LGHNT, CDR2 FRNRAP.

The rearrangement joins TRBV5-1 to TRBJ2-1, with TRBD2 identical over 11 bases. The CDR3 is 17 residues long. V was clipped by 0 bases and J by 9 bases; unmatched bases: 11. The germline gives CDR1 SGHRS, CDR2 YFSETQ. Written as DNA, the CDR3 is TGCGCCAGCAGCTTGGAGTTACTCCTAGCGGGAGGTCGTGAGCAGTTCTTC. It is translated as CASSLELLLAGGREQFF.

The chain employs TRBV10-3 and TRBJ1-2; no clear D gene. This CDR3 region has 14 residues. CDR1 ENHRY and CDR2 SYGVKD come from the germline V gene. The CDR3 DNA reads TGTCCCGCCCGAGCCCGACGGCCTAACTATGGCTACACCTTC. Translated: CPARARRPNYGYTF.

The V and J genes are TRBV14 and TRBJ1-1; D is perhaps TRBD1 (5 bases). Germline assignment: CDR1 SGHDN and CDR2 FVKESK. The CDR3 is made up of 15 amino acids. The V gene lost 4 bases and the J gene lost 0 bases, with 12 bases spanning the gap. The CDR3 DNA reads TGTGCCAGCAGCCCGGGCCCGGGGGTGAACACTGAAGCTTTCTTT. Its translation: CASSPGPGVNTEAFF.

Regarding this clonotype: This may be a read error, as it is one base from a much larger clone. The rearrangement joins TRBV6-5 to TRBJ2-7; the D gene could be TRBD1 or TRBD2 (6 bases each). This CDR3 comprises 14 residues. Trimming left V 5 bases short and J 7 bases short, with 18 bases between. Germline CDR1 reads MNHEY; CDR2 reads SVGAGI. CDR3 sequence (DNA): TGTGCCAGCAGTGTAGTGGGGGGCCCTTTGGAGCAGTACTTC. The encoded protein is CASSVVGGPLEQYF.

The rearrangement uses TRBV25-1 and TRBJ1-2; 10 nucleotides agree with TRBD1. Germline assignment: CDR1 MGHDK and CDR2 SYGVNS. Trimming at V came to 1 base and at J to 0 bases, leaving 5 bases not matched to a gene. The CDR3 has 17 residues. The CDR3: CASSESVGQGANYGYTF. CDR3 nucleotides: TGTGCCAGCAGTGAATCCGTAGGACAGGGGGCTAACTATGGCTACACCTTC.

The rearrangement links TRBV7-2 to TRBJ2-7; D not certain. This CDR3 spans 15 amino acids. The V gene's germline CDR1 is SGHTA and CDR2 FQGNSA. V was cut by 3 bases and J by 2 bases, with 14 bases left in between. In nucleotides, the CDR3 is TGTGCCAGCAGCTTGGGCGAGCCCGAAACCTACGAGCAGTACTTC. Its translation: CASSLGEPETYEQYF.

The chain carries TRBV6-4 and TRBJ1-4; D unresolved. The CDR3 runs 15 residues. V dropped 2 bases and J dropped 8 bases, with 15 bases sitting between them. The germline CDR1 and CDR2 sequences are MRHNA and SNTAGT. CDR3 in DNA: TGTGCCAGCAGTGACCCAGGAGGGCGAAAGGAAAAACTGTTTTTT. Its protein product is CASSDPGGRKEKLFF.

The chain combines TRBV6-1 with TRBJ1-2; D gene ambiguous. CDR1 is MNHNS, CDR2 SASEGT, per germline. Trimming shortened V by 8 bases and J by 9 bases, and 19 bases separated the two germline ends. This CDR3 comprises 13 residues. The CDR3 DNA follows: TGTGCCAGCGAGCCCCGACGGCATGATAGCTACACCTTC. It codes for CASEPRRHDSYTF.

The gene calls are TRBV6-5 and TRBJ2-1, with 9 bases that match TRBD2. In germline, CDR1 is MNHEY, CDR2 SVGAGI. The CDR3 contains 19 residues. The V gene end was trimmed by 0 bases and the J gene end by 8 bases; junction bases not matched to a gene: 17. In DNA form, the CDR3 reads TGTGCCAGCAGTTACTCACCCCGGGGGAAAGGACTAGCGTTCTATGAGCAGTTCTTC. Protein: CASSYSPRGKGLAFYEQFF.

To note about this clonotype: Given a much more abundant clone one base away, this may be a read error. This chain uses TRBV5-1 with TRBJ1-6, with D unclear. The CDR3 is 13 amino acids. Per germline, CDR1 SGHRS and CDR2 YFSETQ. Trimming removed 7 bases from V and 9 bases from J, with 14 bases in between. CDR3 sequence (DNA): TGCGCCAGCTCTGAGTCTATTGGTTCACCCCTCCACTTT. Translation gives CASSESIGSPLHF.

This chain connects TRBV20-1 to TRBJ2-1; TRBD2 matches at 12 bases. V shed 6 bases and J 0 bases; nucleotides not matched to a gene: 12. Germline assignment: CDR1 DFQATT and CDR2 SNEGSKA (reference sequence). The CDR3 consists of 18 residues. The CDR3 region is CSAHPGTSGSSSYNEQFF. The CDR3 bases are TGCAGTGCCCACCCGGGGACTAGCGGGTCGAGCTCCTACAATGAGCAGTTCTTC.

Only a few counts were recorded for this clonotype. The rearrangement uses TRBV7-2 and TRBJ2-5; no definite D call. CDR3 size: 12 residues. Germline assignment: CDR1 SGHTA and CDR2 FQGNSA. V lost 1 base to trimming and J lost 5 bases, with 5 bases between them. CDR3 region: CASSLESETQYF. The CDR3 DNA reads TGTGCCAGCAGCTTAGAATCCGAGACCCAGTACTTC.

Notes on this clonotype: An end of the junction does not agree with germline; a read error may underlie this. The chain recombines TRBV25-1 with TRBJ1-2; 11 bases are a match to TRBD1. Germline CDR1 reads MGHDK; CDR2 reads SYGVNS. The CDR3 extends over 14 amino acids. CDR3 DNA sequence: TGTGCCGGCAGTGGGACAGGGGGGAACTATGGCTACACCTTC. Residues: CAGSGTGGNYGYTF.

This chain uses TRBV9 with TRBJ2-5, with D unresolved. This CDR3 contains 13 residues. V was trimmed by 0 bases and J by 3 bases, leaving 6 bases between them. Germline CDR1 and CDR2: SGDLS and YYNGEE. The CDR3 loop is CASSVGAKETQYF. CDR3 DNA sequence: TGTGCCAGCAGCGTAGGGGCAAAAGAGACCCAGTACTTC.

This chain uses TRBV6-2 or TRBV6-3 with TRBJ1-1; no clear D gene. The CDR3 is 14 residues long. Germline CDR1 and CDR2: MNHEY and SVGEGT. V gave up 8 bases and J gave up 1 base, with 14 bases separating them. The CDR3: CASHPALPNTEAFF. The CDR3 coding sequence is TGTGCCAGCCACCCAGCCCTACCGAACACTGAAGCTTTCTTT.